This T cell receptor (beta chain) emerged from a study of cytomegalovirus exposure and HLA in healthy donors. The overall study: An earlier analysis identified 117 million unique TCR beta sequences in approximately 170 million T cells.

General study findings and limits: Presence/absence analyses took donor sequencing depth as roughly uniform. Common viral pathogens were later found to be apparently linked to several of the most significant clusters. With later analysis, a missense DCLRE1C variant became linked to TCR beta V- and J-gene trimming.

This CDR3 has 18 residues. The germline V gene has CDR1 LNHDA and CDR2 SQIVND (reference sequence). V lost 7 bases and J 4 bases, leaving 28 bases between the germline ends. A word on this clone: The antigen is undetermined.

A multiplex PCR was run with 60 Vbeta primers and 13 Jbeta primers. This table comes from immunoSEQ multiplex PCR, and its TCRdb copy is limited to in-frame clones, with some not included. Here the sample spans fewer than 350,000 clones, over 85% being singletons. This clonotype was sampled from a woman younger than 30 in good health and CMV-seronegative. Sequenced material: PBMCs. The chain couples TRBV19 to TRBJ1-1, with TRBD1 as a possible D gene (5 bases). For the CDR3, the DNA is TGTGCCAGTACCGTATTCGTACCGACAGATGGTATTGGCACTGAAGCTTTCTTT. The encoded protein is CASTVFVPTDGIGTEAFF.